Below are 4 T cell receptor beta chains sequenced from a single sample in a study of T cells in Graves' hyperthyroidism and ophthalmopathy. From RNA transcripts, TCR beta CDR3 regions were amplified. With the HTBI primer set, the TCR CDR3 went through a first round of RT-PCR. TCRdb re-called the multiplex PCR reads through MiXCR, storing one row per CDR3 protein. The sample contains a few hundred thousand distinct CDR3 sequences, 46% of which appear only once. Sequencing was done on a sample of peripheral blood or thyroid tissue (not recorded which). These receptor sequences come from a woman between 18 and 29 years old with Graves' hyperthyroidism.

In its sample, this clonotype was seen many times. This chain joins TRBV12-3 or TRBV12-4 and TRBJ1-5; D not resolved. The CDR3 totals 14 residues. Trimming removed 3 bases at V and 6 bases at J, with 12 bases between. CDR3: CASSFRLGGQPQHF. For the CDR3, the DNA is TGTGCCAGCAGTTTTAGACTGGGTGGTCAGCCCCAGCATTTT.

This clonotype was recorded many times. The chain has TRBV20-1 and TRBJ1-2, with D uncertain. Germline-derived CDR1 and CDR2 are DFQATT and SNEGSKA (reference sequence). Deletions cut 3 bases from V and 8 bases from J, with 10 bases between. CDR3 size: 11 residues. The CDR3 region has the DNA TGCAGTGCTAGGGGCAGGAGGGGCTACACCTTC. Translated: CSARGRRGYTF.

This clonotype was observed many times. Given a much more abundant clone one base away, this may be a read error. The chain combines TRBV24-1 with TRBJ2-5; D is possibly TRBD1 or TRBD2 (5 bases each). The germline V and J ends were trimmed by 8 bases and 7 bases, with 16 bases remaining between them. Germline V gene data show CDR1 as KGHDR and CDR2 as SFDVKD. The CDR3 is made up of 13 amino acids. DNA of the CDR3: TGTGCCACCAACTCAGGGCGGGTAGGGACCCAGTACTTC. Translated, it gives CATNSGRVGTQYF.

This clonotype was found a few times. The genes are TRBV4-1 and TRBJ1-5, with unresolved D. The germline V gene encodes CDR1 MGHRA and CDR2 YSYEKL. The V and J ends lost 0 bases and 1 base respectively, with 13 bases between them. The CDR3 totals 17 residues. CDR3 in DNA: TGCGCCAGCAGCCAAGATAGAGGCCGAGGGAGCAATCAGCCCCAGCATTTT. It specifies CASSQDRGRGSNQPQHF.